This is a list of T cell receptor beta chains from one sample in a study of human T cells and chemical hapten exposure. TCRdb redid the calling of the RACE reads with MiXCR, one entry per CDR3 protein. The table shows 150,000 to 200,000 distinct CDR3 sequences, with more than 12% occurring only once. Specimen: whole blood, collected in connection with sensitization to the hapten diphenylcyclopropenone (DPC). These TCRs come from a woman under 40 with alopecia areata. Some clones in this sample may be carry-over from other donors' samples. Both conserved end residues are part of each CDR3. Fields, in order: clone size, J gene, V gene, D gene, CDR3 DNA, CDR3 protein. A D gene is named only where the DNA matches it firmly. A row's size may be missing; if present it is once, few, many or a size class.

clone_size: once
j_call: TRBJ2-3
v_call: TRBV20-1
d_call: TRBD2
cdr3_nt: TGCAGTGCTAGACACCTTAGCGGGAGGGCCAGTGCAGATACGCAGTATTTT
cdr3_aa: CSARHLSGRASADTQYF

clone_size: few
j_call: TRBJ2-1
v_call: TRBV3-1
d_call: TRBD1
cdr3_nt: TGTGCCAGCAGCCAAGATATCCTCGGGACAGGGTTCGCCGCTCGGGATGAGCAGTTCTTC
cdr3_aa: CASSQDILGTGFAARDEQFF

clone_size: few
j_call: TRBJ2-3
v_call: TRBV7-8
d_call: .
cdr3_nt: TGTGCCAGCAGCCCACGTCGGGGTACGCAGTATTTT
cdr3_aa: CASSPRRGTQYF

clone_size: few
j_call: TRBJ1-2
v_call: TRBV28
d_call: .
cdr3_nt: TGTGCCAGCAGTTTCTCCGAGGTAAACTATGGCTACACCTTC
cdr3_aa: CASSFSEVNYGYTF

clone_size: .
j_call: TRBJ1-6
v_call: TRBV7-6
d_call: TRBD1
cdr3_nt: TGTGCCAGCTCCAGGGGGGTTTATAATTCACCCCTCCACTTT
cdr3_aa: CASSRGVYNSPLHF

clone_size: .
j_call: TRBJ2-7
v_call: TRBV5-1
d_call: .
cdr3_nt: TGCGCCAGCAGCTTGAGCCTGATGTCCTACGAGCAGTACTTC
cdr3_aa: CASSLSLMSYEQYF

clone_size: .
j_call: TRBJ1-2
v_call: TRBV18
d_call: .
cdr3_nt: TGTGCCAGCTCACCAGGGGGTACCTATGGCTACACCTTC
cdr3_aa: CASSPGGTYGYTF

clone_size: many
j_call: TRBJ2-3
v_call: TRBV7-9
d_call: .
cdr3_nt: TGTGCCAGCATCCGAAGCCCGGGACCCAAGCAGTATTTT
cdr3_aa: CASIRSPGPKQYF

clone_size: many
j_call: TRBJ2-7
v_call: TRBV3-1
d_call: TRBD2
cdr3_nt: TGTGCCAGCGGACTAGCGGGTTCCCACGAGCAGTACTTC
cdr3_aa: CASGLAGSHEQYF

clone_size: many
j_call: TRBJ2-7
v_call: TRBV7-6
d_call: .
cdr3_nt: TGTGCCAGCAGCTCGACCAGACTCTCCGAGCAGTACTTC
cdr3_aa: CASSSTRLSEQYF

clone_size: few
j_call: TRBJ2-1
v_call: TRBV20-1
d_call: .
cdr3_nt: TGCAGTGCTAGAGATTCGGCACCCGATAGGAATGAGCAGTTCTTC
cdr3_aa: CSARDSAPDRNEQFF

clone_size: .
j_call: TRBJ2-3
v_call: TRBV7-3
d_call: TRBD1
cdr3_nt: TGTGCCAGCAGCCAGCGGACAGGGGGCACAGATACGCAGTATTTT
cdr3_aa: CASSQRTGGTDTQYF

clone_size: .
j_call: TRBJ1-3
v_call: TRBV2
d_call: .
cdr3_nt: TGTGCCAGCAGCGGAACGGGTTCTGGAAACACCATATATTTT
cdr3_aa: CASSGTGSGNTIYF

clone_size: many
j_call: TRBJ2-1
v_call: TRBV3-1
d_call: .
cdr3_nt: TGTGCCAGCAGCCAGCCACAGGACCGTGAGCAGTTCTTC
cdr3_aa: CASSQPQDREQFF

clone_size: many
j_call: TRBJ1-1
v_call: TRBV5-1
d_call: .
cdr3_nt: TGCGCCAGCAGCTTGGAGGTGGTTGAAACTGAAGCTTTCTTT
cdr3_aa: CASSLEVVETEAFF

clone_size: many
j_call: TRBJ1-4
v_call: TRBV20-1
d_call: .
cdr3_nt: TGCAGTGCTAGTCGGGGCTCTGCTAATGAAAAACTGTTTTTT
cdr3_aa: CSASRGSANEKLFF

clone_size: .
j_call: TRBJ2-1
v_call: TRBV19
d_call: TRBD2
cdr3_nt: TGTGCCAGTAGTGTCGGACTAGCGGGATCGGGCCGGTCCTTC
cdr3_aa: CASSVGLAGSGRSF

clone_size: .
j_call: TRBJ1-3
v_call: TRBV7-9
d_call: .
cdr3_nt: TGTGCCAGCAGCTACGTTCAGGGAAACACCATATATTTT
cdr3_aa: CASSYVQGNTIYF

clone_size: .
j_call: TRBJ2-7
v_call: TRBV29-1
d_call: TRBD2
cdr3_nt: TGCAGCGTAGCAGGACTAGCGGGATACGAGCAGTACTTC
cdr3_aa: CSVAGLAGYEQYF

clone_size: few
j_call: TRBJ2-4
v_call: TRBV28
d_call: .
cdr3_nt: TGTGCCAGCAGTTTATCGGGGCCAGAAGGGGGCATTCAGTACTTC
cdr3_aa: CASSLSGPEGGIQYF

clone_size: few
j_call: TRBJ1-4
v_call: TRBV18
d_call: TRBD1
cdr3_nt: TGTGCCAGCTCCCGACAGGGTACAGTGAGTGAAAAACTGTTTTTT
cdr3_aa: CASSRQGTVSEKLFF

clone_size: many
j_call: TRBJ1-3
v_call: TRBV11-2
d_call: .
cdr3_nt: TGTGCCAGCAGCGCCTCCAGTACCTCTGGAAACACCATATATTTT
cdr3_aa: CASSASSTSGNTIYF

clone_size: .
j_call: TRBJ1-6
v_call: TRBV7-8
d_call: .
cdr3_nt: TGTGCCAGCAGCTTAACAGTGACAGGTCTAAACAATTCACCCCTCCACTTT
cdr3_aa: CASSLTVTGLNNSPLHF

clone_size: many
j_call: TRBJ2-2
v_call: TRBV6-2/TRBV6-3
d_call: .
cdr3_nt: TGTGCCAGCCACCCTAGCGACACCGGGGAGCTGTTTTTT
cdr3_aa: CASHPSDTGELFF

clone_size: few
j_call: TRBJ2-7
v_call: TRBV28
d_call: TRBD2
cdr3_nt: TGTGCCAGCACGTCGCCTAGCGGAGTATACGAGCAGTACTTC
cdr3_aa: CASTSPSGVYEQYF

clone_size: few
j_call: TRBJ2-3
v_call: TRBV28
d_call: .
cdr3_nt: TGTGCCAGCAGTTTAGGGGGTATTAGCACAGATACGCAGTATTTT
cdr3_aa: CASSLGGISTDTQYF

clone_size: .
j_call: TRBJ2-7
v_call: TRBV7-2
d_call: .
cdr3_nt: TGTGCCAGCAGCGCCCACAGGGAACTATTCTACGAGCAGTACTTC
cdr3_aa: CASSAHRELFYEQYF

clone_size: few
j_call: TRBJ2-1
v_call: TRBV11-2
d_call: .
cdr3_nt: TGTGCCAGCAGCAGGGAGAATGAGCAGTTCTTC
cdr3_aa: CASSRENEQFF

clone_size: .
j_call: TRBJ2-3
v_call: TRBV29-1
d_call: .
cdr3_nt: TGCAGCGTTGTTCCAGGTGGCACAGATACGCAGTATTTT
cdr3_aa: CSVVPGGTDTQYF

clone_size: few
j_call: TRBJ1-2
v_call: TRBV20-1
d_call: TRBD1
cdr3_nt: TGCAGTGCCCGAACGACAGGGAACTATGGCTACACCTTC
cdr3_aa: CSARTTGNYGYTF

clone_size: few
j_call: TRBJ2-1
v_call: TRBV29-1
d_call: TRBD2
cdr3_nt: TGCAGCGTTGAGAGGCCGGGAGGCCCCTCCTACAATGAGCAGTTCTTC
cdr3_aa: CSVERPGGPSYNEQFF

clone_size: .
j_call: TRBJ1-3
v_call: TRBV19
d_call: .
cdr3_nt: TGTGCCAGTAGTGATACCGACACCATATATTTT
cdr3_aa: CASSDTDTIYF

clone_size: .
j_call: TRBJ2-7
v_call: TRBV10-3
d_call: .
cdr3_nt: TGTGCCATCAAACCAACAGGGTCTGGCGAGCAGTACTTC
cdr3_aa: CAIKPTGSGEQYF

clone_size: .
j_call: TRBJ2-3
v_call: TRBV7-2
d_call: .
cdr3_nt: TGTGCCAGCAGCCCCCACATGGAAGATACGCAGTATTTT
cdr3_aa: CASSPHMEDTQYF

clone_size: .
j_call: TRBJ2-1
v_call: TRBV7-8
d_call: .
cdr3_nt: TGTGCCAGCAGCTTCTCCCCGGAGCAGTTCTTC
cdr3_aa: CASSFSPEQFF

clone_size: few
j_call: TRBJ2-2
v_call: TRBV9
d_call: TRBD2
cdr3_nt: TGTGCCAGCAGCCCCACTAGCGGGGTCGCGAACACCGGGGAGCTGTTTTTT
cdr3_aa: CASSPTSGVANTGELFF

clone_size: few
j_call: TRBJ2-5
v_call: TRBV7-6
d_call: TRBD1
cdr3_nt: TGTGCCAGCAGTTTCACAGGGGGGACCCAAGAGACCCAGTACTTC
cdr3_aa: CASSFTGGTQETQYF

clone_size: many
j_call: TRBJ1-3
v_call: TRBV6-1
d_call: .
cdr3_nt: TGTGCCAGCAGTGAAGATCTTAGCTCTGGAAACACCATATATTTT
cdr3_aa: CASSEDLSSGNTIYF

clone_size: many
j_call: TRBJ2-3
v_call: TRBV20-1
d_call: .
cdr3_nt: TGCAGTGCTACCCTCACAGATACGCAGTATTTT
cdr3_aa: CSATLTDTQYF

clone_size: .
j_call: TRBJ2-1
v_call: TRBV5-6
d_call: .
cdr3_nt: TGTGCCAGCAGCTCGGGAGGCAGGGGGTTTGAAAATGAGCAGCTCTTC
cdr3_aa: CASSSGGRGFENEQLF

clone_size: few
j_call: TRBJ2-1
v_call: TRBV2
d_call: TRBD2
cdr3_nt: TGTGCCAGCAGTGAACCTCAGCGGGGGGCCTACAATGAGCAGTTCTTC
cdr3_aa: CASSEPQRGAYNEQFF